The T cell receptor (beta chain) described here comes from a study of T cell responses to AZD1222 COVID-19 vaccine. A note on this clone: Its antigen remains unknown.

Findings and caveats of the study: Reportedly, nearly half of unique spike TCRs recognized epitopes outside B.1.351/B.1.1.7 mutations.

Repertoires were generated with immunoSEQ multiplex PCR, while TCRdb's copy carries only in-frame clones and drops some. Here the sample spans about 180,000 clones, over 75% being singletons. The CDR3 length is 16 residues. Germline CDR1 is MNHEY and CDR2 is SMNVEV (reference sequence). Trimming stripped 2 bases from V and 4 bases from J, with 18 bases between. The chain employs TRBV27 and TRBJ2-7; possibly TRBD2 for D (7 bases). Sequences were derived from peripheral blood, sampled on day 0 of AZD1222 vaccination. The receptor comes from an adult in good health. The CDR3 sequence: CASSLQGPGGGYEQYF. Here the CDR3 DNA reads TGTGCCAGCAGTTTACAGGGTCCGGGGGGCGGATACGAGCAGTACTTC.